This TCR beta chain derives from a study of cytomegalovirus exposure and HLA in healthy donors. V was clipped by 7 bases and J by 0 bases; unmatched bases: 7. In germline, CDR1 is MDHEN, CDR2 SYDVKM. The CDR3 runs 15 residues. 13 Jbeta primers and 60 Vbeta primers were used for the PCR. The assay was immunoSEQ multiplex PCR, and TCRdb's table has in-frame clones only and misses some. The table lists more than 80,000 clones, approximately 86% of them singletons. The clonotype comes from a man in his thirties or forties in good health and CMV-seropositive. The specimen sequenced was PBMCs. The chain employs TRBV28 and TRBJ2-3; TRBD2 matches 7 bases. The CDR3 loop is CASNKLAFSTDTQYF. Written as DNA, the CDR3 is TGTGCCAGCAACAAACTAGCGTTTAGCACAGATACGCAGTATTTT.